This T cell receptor beta chain was retrieved from a study of CD8+CD57+ T cells in acquired aplastic anemia. In the study overall: DNA recovered from sorted CD4+ and CD8+ cells had a mean of approximately 3 ug. Healthy donor CD4+ samples were sequenced to a depth that averaged about 10.8 million reads. Findings and caveats of the study: A set of twenty-nine CD8+ CDR3 sequences was shared between patients and controls, and these sequences appeared highly expressed in patients. No significant difference in CD8+ Simpson's diversity was found between patients and controls.

For CDR3 and TCR beta VDJ profiling, genomic DNA was the template used. MiXCR was run by TCRdb on the reads, yielding one entry per CDR3 protein. The data show some 410,000 distinct CDR3 sequences, 55% to 70% seen once. The CDR3 is made up of 18 amino acids. Germline lookup yields CDR1 SGHTA and CDR2 FQGNSA. Regarding this clonotype: Antigen unknown. One end of the junction varies from germline; a read error may be responsible.

The chain uses TRBV7-2 and TRBJ2-6, with D unclear. Sequenced input: sorted CD4+, CD8+, or CD8+CD57+ T cells (not recorded which) from PBMCs. The sequence was obtained from a human donor in good health, serving as a control. The CDR3 DNA is TGCGCCAGCAGCTTAGTCCCGCAGGCTTACTCTGGGGCCAACGTCCTGACTTTC. It yields the protein CASSLVPQAYSGANVLTF.